These T cell receptor beta chains were read from a single sample in a study of blood T cells in healthy people across ages. TCRdb ran MiXCR on the 5' RACE reads and lists one entry per CDR3 protein. The sample records around 1.7 million distinct CDR3 sequences, 25% to 30% being singletons. Material for sequencing was blood. The source is a woman in her twenties or thirties in good health. Each CDR3 is given with its conserved first and last residue. Fields, in order: J gene, V gene, D gene, CDR3 length, clone size, CDR3 protein, CDR3 DNA. D genes are given only for firm matches. A row's size may be missing; if present it is once, few, many or a size class.

j_gene: TRBJ2-7; v_gene: TRBV20-1; d_gene: TRBD2; len: 19; abundance: -; CDR3aa: CSVTGPGSQLAGGPDGQYF; CDR3nt: TGCAGTGTTACCGGTCCGGGAAGCCAACTAGCGGGAGGGCCTGACGGGCAGTACTTC
j_gene: TRBJ2-7; v_gene: TRBV12-3/TRBV12-4; d_gene: -; len: 15; abundance: -; CDR3aa: CASRADGQELYEQYF; CDR3nt: TGTGCCAGCAGGGCTGACGGGCAGGAATTATACGAGCAGTACTTC
j_gene: TRBJ2-5; v_gene: TRBV20-1; d_gene: -; len: 14; abundance: -; CDR3aa: CSARAYKTGETQYF; CDR3nt: TGCAGTGCTAGGGCCTACAAGACGGGAGAGACCCAGTACTTC
j_gene: TRBJ2-1; v_gene: TRBV29-1; d_gene: -; len: 17; abundance: many; CDR3aa: CSVVGGGGGSSYNEQFF; CDR3nt: TGCAGCGTTGTAGGTGGAGGGGGGGGAAGCTCCTACAATGAGCAGTTCTTC
j_gene: TRBJ2-7; v_gene: TRBV9; d_gene: -; len: 14; abundance: many; CDR3aa: CASSPQPPGNEQYF; CDR3nt: TGTGCCAGCAGCCCCCAACCCCCGGGTAACGAGCAGTACTTC
j_gene: TRBJ2-7; v_gene: TRBV9; d_gene: -; len: 13; abundance: once; CDR3aa: CASSVESHNEQYF; CDR3nt: TGTGCCAGCAGCGTAGAATCGCACAATGAGCAGTACTTC
j_gene: TRBJ1-2; v_gene: TRBV6-5; d_gene: -; len: 12; abundance: once; CDR3aa: CAVLGGRSGYTF; CDR3nt: TGTGCCGTCCTTGGGGGCCGCAGCGGCTACACCTTC
j_gene: TRBJ2-3; v_gene: TRBV28; d_gene: TRBD2; len: 14; abundance: few; CDR3aa: CASRRGVDTDTQYF; CDR3nt: TGTGCCAGCAGACGGGGGGTGGATACAGATACGCAGTATTTT
j_gene: TRBJ1-4; v_gene: TRBV7-9; d_gene: TRBD1; len: 14; abundance: -; CDR3aa: CASSLPGGSEKLFF; CDR3nt: TGTGCCAGCAGCTTACCAGGGGGTTCTGAAAAACTGTTTTTT
j_gene: TRBJ1-5; v_gene: TRBV9; d_gene: -; len: 15; abundance: -; CDR3aa: CACSPDVSPNQPQHF; CDR3nt: TGTGCCTGCAGTCCGGACGTCTCCCCCAATCAGCCCCAGCATTTT
j_gene: TRBJ2-3; v_gene: TRBV5-1; d_gene: -; len: 15; abundance: -; CDR3aa: CASSLNPSRTDTQYF; CDR3nt: TGCGCCAGCAGCTTGAACCCGTCTCGCACAGATACGCAGTATTTT
j_gene: TRBJ2-3; v_gene: TRBV14; d_gene: -; len: 15; abundance: few; CDR3aa: CASSRDRPLTDTQYF; CDR3nt: TGTGCCAGCAGCCGAGACAGGCCCCTCACAGATACGCAGTATTTT
j_gene: TRBJ1-2; v_gene: TRBV4-1; d_gene: TRBD1; len: 17; abundance: -; CDR3aa: CASSQHLGTGGVYGYTF; CDR3nt: TGCGCCAGCAGCCAACACCTGGGAACAGGGGGCGTCTATGGCTACACCTTC
j_gene: TRBJ2-1; v_gene: TRBV6-1; d_gene: -; len: 12; abundance: few; CDR3aa: CATSGSANEQFF; CDR3nt: TGTGCCACCTCGGGGTCGGCAAATGAGCAGTTCTTC
j_gene: TRBJ1-4; v_gene: TRBV30; d_gene: -; len: 11; abundance: -; CDR3aa: CAWMGPEKLFF; CDR3nt: TGTGCCTGGATGGGGCCCGAAAAACTGTTTTTT
j_gene: TRBJ1-2; v_gene: TRBV5-1; d_gene: -; len: 15; abundance: few; CDR3aa: CASSLAEGGARGYTF; CDR3nt: TGCGCCAGCAGCTTGGCTGAGGGAGGGGCTCGTGGCTACACCTTC
j_gene: TRBJ2-1; v_gene: TRBV7-7; d_gene: TRBD2; len: 16; abundance: -; CDR3aa: CASSDTSGGSYNEQFF; CDR3nt: TGTGCCAGCAGCGACACTAGCGGGGGCTCCTACAATGAGCAGTTCTTC
j_gene: TRBJ2-5; v_gene: TRBV7-2; d_gene: TRBD2; len: 20; abundance: -; CDR3aa: CASSLGSGTSGTPYQEAQYF; CDR3nt: TGTGCCAGCAGCTTAGGCTCCGGGACTAGCGGGACCCCGTACCAAGAGGCCCAGTACTTC
j_gene: TRBJ1-2; v_gene: TRBV29-1; d_gene: -; len: 12; abundance: few; CDR3aa: CSVESQAQDYTF; CDR3nt: TGCAGCGTTGAAAGCCAGGCCCAGGACTACACCTTC
j_gene: TRBJ2-3; v_gene: TRBV6-6; d_gene: TRBD1; len: 15; abundance: -; CDR3aa: CASSYFTQGGDTQYF; CDR3nt: TGTGCCAGCAGTTACTTTACACAGGGGGGAGATACGCAGTATTTT
j_gene: TRBJ2-3; v_gene: TRBV9; d_gene: -; len: 14; abundance: -; CDR3aa: CASSVVTRGDTQYF; CDR3nt: TGTGCCAGCAGCGTAGTTACGAGGGGGGATACGCAGTATTTT
j_gene: TRBJ2-3; v_gene: TRBV29-1; d_gene: TRBD2; len: 17; abundance: -; CDR3aa: CSVTGGTLREMTDTQYF; CDR3nt: TGCAGCGTCACGGGGGGTACTTTGCGGGAGATGACAGATACGCAGTATTTT
j_gene: TRBJ2-1; v_gene: TRBV24-1; d_gene: -; len: 16; abundance: -; CDR3aa: CATSDTRGASYNEQFF; CDR3nt: TGTGCCACCAGTGATACCAGGGGGGCCTCCTACAATGAGCAGTTCTTC
j_gene: TRBJ2-7; v_gene: TRBV2; d_gene: -; len: 12; abundance: once; CDR3aa: CASSEAGSEQYF; CDR3nt: TGTGCCAGCAGTGAAGCAGGGTCCGAGCAGTACTTC
j_gene: TRBJ1-6; v_gene: TRBV29-1; d_gene: TRBD1; len: 15; abundance: many; CDR3aa: CSVLETGGENSPLHF; CDR3nt: TGCAGCGTCCTAGAGACAGGGGGGGAGAATTCACCCCTCCACTTT